The table lists the clone carrying this TCR beta chain with many counts. After template switching added a universal primer site, the resulting cDNA carried unique molecular identifiers. TCRdb processed the 5' RACE reads anew with MiXCR; each CDR3 protein has one entry. The sample records about 200,000 distinct CDR3 sequences, roughly 7.1% being singletons. CDR1 is MRHNA and CDR2 is SNTAGT in the germline V gene. This CDR3 spans 14 amino acids. Trimming removed 2 bases from V and 3 bases from J; junction bases left unmatched: 1. These data originate in a study of identical twins. This same sample was also part of a study on T cells expressing NK-cell markers. That source adds: Sorted CD3+CD56+NKG2C+, CD3+CD56+NKG2C- and CD3+CD56-NKG2C+ T cells provided the TCR beta repertoires. Dominant NKG2C+ clonotypes made up roughly 1.0-7.5% of CD8+ T cells in several donors. One observes that, in a few donors, these clonotypes were also the leading ones within the CD3+CD56-NKG2C+ fraction.

The J gene is TRBJ2-1, the V gene TRBV6-4, with 7 nucleotides matching TRBD2. Input material: CD8+ T cells sorted from blood. This clonotype was sampled from a woman aged 18-30 years in good health. The chain's CDR3 is CASSDGGDYNEQFF. The CDR3 coding sequence is TGTGCCAGCAGTGACGGGGGGGACTACAATGAGCAGTTCTTC.